The 29 T cell receptor beta chains reported below all come from one sample, sequenced in a study of T-cell reconstitution after alpha-beta-depleted transplantation in children. TCRbeta library preparation incorporated unique molecular identifiers. Each CDR3 protein gets one entry after TCRdb re-called the PCR reads with MiXCR. The repertoire holds around 190,000 distinct CDR3 sequences, with approximately 6.9% as singletons. Sequencing used PBMCs, obtained before TCRalphabeta/CD19-depleted stem cell transplant. These receptors were taken from a boy between 2 and 10 years old with acute lymphoblastic leukemia, due to receive a stem cell transplant.

About this clonotype itself: The junction differs from germline at one of its ends, possibly a read error. V and J are TRBV20-1 and TRBJ2-7; no firm D call. The CDR3 covers 16 residues. Germline loops: CDR1 DFQATT, CDR2 SNEGSKA (reference sequence). As DNA, the CDR3 is TGCTGTGCTAGAGATCAAGGCACCCTTATAGGCTACGAGCAGTACTTC. It codes for CCARDQGTLIGYEQYF.

J is TRBJ1-4 and V is TRBV25-1; D is unclear. Germline V lookup: CDR1 MGHDK, CDR2 SYGVNS. CDR3 length: 12 amino acids. Trimming removed 2 bases from V and 8 bases from J, with 6 bases in between. In DNA form, the CDR3 reads TGTGCCAGCAGTGAAGTGGTCGAAAAACTGTTTTTT. This encodes CASSEVVEKLFF.

This clonotype was observed a handful of times. The V call is TRBV7-2, the J call TRBJ1-1; 9 nucleotides match TRBD1. In germline, CDR1 is SGHTA, CDR2 FQGNSA. The CDR3 runs 15 residues. Losses at the gene ends were 4 bases for V and 9 bases for J; bases not matched to a gene: 12. As DNA, the CDR3 is TGTGCCAGCAGCTCATCGACGGGACAGGGACTTCAAGCTTTCTTT. Its protein is CASSSSTGQGLQAFF. Using reference TRBV7-2 and TRBJ1-1 for the parts outside the CDR3, the full variable domain is GAGVSQSPSNKVTEKGKDVELRCDPISGHTALYWYRQSLGQGLEFLIYFQGNSAPDKSGLPSDRFSAERTGGSVSTLTIQRTQQEDSAVYLCASSSSTGQGLQAFFGQGTRLTVV.

The chain is built from TRBV11-2 and TRBJ2-7; D is perhaps TRBD1 or TRBD2 (5 bases each). Trimming shortened V by 5 bases and J by 4 bases, and 18 bases separated the two germline ends. Germline CDR1 and CDR2: SGHAT and FQNNGV. CDR3 size: 15 residues. The CDR3 coding sequence is TGTGCCAGCAGCCTAACCCGGGCAGGGAGATACGAGCAGTACTTC. Its translation: CASSLTRAGRYEQYF.

This clonotype has ten or more counts. V usage is TRBV20-1 and J usage is TRBJ2-5, with 12 nucleotides matching TRBD2. In germline, CDR1 is DFQATT, CDR2 SNEGSKA (reference sequence). V shed 2 bases, J shed 4 bases, and the junction held 2 bases outside the gene matches. The CDR3 sequence is 14 residues long. CDR3 nucleotides: TGCAGTGCTAGAAAGGGACTAGCGGGAGAGACCCAGTACTTC. Protein: CSARKGLAGETQYF.

In its sample, this clonotype was seen many times. The J gene is TRBJ2-7, the V gene TRBV6-2 or TRBV6-3; TRBD1 is a possible D gene (6 bases). CDR3 size: 15 residues. CDR1 is MNHEY and CDR2 is SVGEGT in the germline V gene. V gave up 0 bases and J gave up 5 bases, with 14 bases separating them. CDR3 in amino acids: CASSYSTGKYHEQYF. CDR3 bases: TGTGCCAGCAGTTACTCAACAGGGAAATACCACGAGCAGTACTTC.

This clonotype showed up many times. In nucleotides, the CDR3 is TGTGCCAGCAGTTCTCGCTCTGTGCCCTACAATGAGCAGTTCTTC. As protein: CASSSRSVPYNEQFF. J is TRBJ2-1 and V is TRBV28; D call uncertain. V was clipped by 4 bases and J by 2 bases, with 12 bases between them. Germline V CDR1 and CDR2: MDHEN, SYDVKM. The CDR3 has 15 amino acids.

A remark on this clonotype: The germline gene is not matched at one end of the junction; a read error may be the cause. The chain recombines TRBV9 with TRBJ1-1, with no clear D. The V gene's germline CDR1 is SGDLS and CDR2 YYNGEE. CDR3 length: 14 residues. CDR3 nucleotide sequence: TGTGCCAGCAGCCCGGGCCCAGGAAACACTGAAGCTTACTTT. As protein: CASSPGPGNTEAYF.

The chain recombines TRBV3-1 with TRBJ2-6; D not certain. Germline assignment: CDR1 LGHDT and CDR2 YNNKEL (reference sequence). Trimming pared 0 bases from V and 0 bases from J, leaving 6 bases between. The CDR3 covers 16 residues. Here the CDR3 DNA reads TGTGCCAGCAGCCAAGATCCCGTCTCTGGGGCCAACGTCCTGACTTTC. It is translated as CASSQDPVSGANVLTF.

This clonotype was seen many times. CDR3 protein: CASSPLTTASYEQYF. In DNA, the CDR3 is TGTGCCAGCTCACCACTCACGACGGCCTCCTACGAGCAGTACTTC. The chain joins TRBV18 to TRBJ2-7; D uncertain. CDR3 size: 15 residues. V was pared by 1 base and J by 0 bases, with 10 bases between. Germline CDR1 KGHSH, CDR2 LQKENI.

The chain recombines TRBV3-1 with TRBJ1-1, with 8 bases lining up with TRBD1. Germline V gene data show CDR1 as LGHDT and CDR2 as YNNKEL (reference sequence). This CDR3 comprises 15 residues. V lost 0 bases to trimming and J lost 4 bases; unmatched junction nucleotides: 4. The CDR3 is CASSQDRGLSTEAFF. Written as DNA, the CDR3 is TGTGCCAGCAGCCAAGACAGGGGGCTTAGCACTGAAGCTTTCTTT.

The V and J genes are TRBV20-1 and TRBJ1-5; D not resolved. The CDR3 length is 14 residues. Trimming pared 0 bases from V and 5 bases from J, leaving 11 bases between. The germline V gene encodes CDR1 DFQATT and CDR2 SNEGSKA (reference sequence). CDR3 loop: CSARDWRGHQPQHF. CDR3 DNA sequence: TGCAGTGCTAGAGATTGGCGGGGTCATCAGCCCCAGCATTTT.

This clonotype has ten or more counts. The chain employs TRBV4-3 and TRBJ2-1, with D hard to call. Germline CDR1 and CDR2: LGHNA and YSLEER. The CDR3 length is 17 residues. V was cut by 0 bases and J by 1 base, with 13 bases left in between. The CDR3 coding sequence is TGCGCCAGCAGCCAAGATCTAATACAGCGATCCTACAATGAGCAGTTCTTC. It is translated as CASSQDLIQRSYNEQFF.

This clonotype was counted at least ten times. CDR3 amino acids: CASSQDRGRPDEQFF. The CDR3 nucleotides are TGTGCCAGCAGCCAAGACAGGGGGCGGCCGGATGAGCAGTTCTTC. V usage is TRBV7-2 and J usage is TRBJ2-1; 10 bases fit TRBD1. The V gene's germline CDR1 is SGHTA and CDR2 FQGNSA. The CDR3 has 15 amino acids. The V and J ends lost 5 bases and 8 bases, in that order; junction bases with no gene match: 9.

This clonotype was picked up a small number of times. The rearrangement uses TRBV6-1 and TRBJ1-6, with D perhaps TRBD1 (6 bases). The CDR3 has 17 amino acids. CDR1 and CDR2 (germline): MNHNS, SASEGT. Trimming took off 7 bases at V and 1 base at J, with 17 bases between the two ends. CDR3 residues: CASTGERGRSYNSPLHF. CDR3 nucleotides: TGTGCCAGCACTGGTGAACGGGGGCGGTCCTATAATTCACCCCTCCACTTT.

This chain links TRBV4-2 with TRBJ2-1; either TRBD1 or TRBD2 may fit D (6 bases each). V lost 1 base and J lost 6, with 16 bases in between. CDR3 size: 16 residues. Germline CDR1 is LGHNA and CDR2 is YNFKEQ. The CDR3 loop is CASSQAGAGYANEQFF. Here the CDR3 DNA reads TGTGCCAGCAGCCAAGCGGGGGCGGGGTACGCCAATGAGCAGTTCTTC.

This clonotype was observed at least ten times. V is TRBV9 and J is TRBJ2-1; 11 bases are shared with TRBD1. CDR3 length equals 16 residues. The ends lost 3 bases at V and 4 bases at J; junction bases unmatched: 6. Per germline, CDR1 SGDLS and CDR2 YYNGEE. The CDR3 sequence is CASSEFGTGGYNEQFF. CDR3 in DNA: TGTGCCAGCAGCGAGTTTGGGACAGGGGGATACAATGAGCAGTTCTTC.

At least ten counts were recorded for this clonotype. The chain is built from TRBV20-1 and TRBJ2-7; D is unclear. In germline, CDR1 is DFQATT, CDR2 SNEGSKA (reference sequence). V was clipped by 0 bases and J by 5 bases, with 8 bases between them. The CDR3 totals 12 residues. The CDR3 here is CSARDSDHEQYF. The CDR3, as DNA: TGCAGTGCTAGAGACTCAGACCACGAGCAGTACTTC.

The V call is TRBV4-2, the J call TRBJ1-1; 9 nucleotides match TRBD1. CDR1 LGHNA and CDR2 YNFKEQ come from the germline V gene. Unmatched junction bases numbered 6, after V lost 4 bases and J lost 3 bases. This CDR3 comprises 15 residues. The CDR3 sequence: CASSPRTGVDTEAFF. The CDR3 DNA reads TGTGCCAGCAGCCCACGGACAGGGGTGGACACTGAAGCTTTCTTT.

This clonotype has ten or more counts. This sequence joins TRBV7-9 and TRBJ1-2; the match to TRBD1 covers 9 bases. Germline V gene sequence: CDR1 SEHNR, CDR2 FQNEAQ (reference sequence). The CDR3 loop spans 14 amino acids. V lost 1 base to trimming and J lost 7 bases; unmatched junction nucleotides: 4. This CDR3 reads CASSLDGTGIGYTF. The CDR3 coding sequence is TGTGCCAGCAGCTTAGATGGGACAGGGATTGGCTACACCTTC.

This clonotype occurred a few times. The gene calls are TRBV20-1 and TRBJ2-5, with D hard to call. CDR1 and CDR2 from the germline V gene are DFQATT and SNEGSKA (reference sequence). V lost 1 base, J lost 2 bases, and 8 bases lay in between. The CDR3 is 13 residues long. The CDR3 region is CSARVGGQETQYF. The CDR3 DNA is TGCAGTGCTAGAGTAGGTGGGCAAGAGACCCAGTACTTC.

Many counts were recorded for this clonotype. The chain carries TRBV4-1 and TRBJ2-3; TRBD1 is a possible D gene (5 bases). This CDR3 region has 17 residues. From germline, CDR1 is MGHRA and CDR2 YSYEKL. V lost 3 bases to trimming and J lost 4 bases, with 20 bases between them. The CDR3 DNA reads as TGCGCCAGCAGCCAGGATGACGTAGGGGCAGGCGCAGATACGCAGTATTTT. It specifies CASSQDDVGAGADTQYF.

Only a few counts were recorded for this clonotype. The chain employs TRBV2 and TRBJ2-2, with D tentatively TRBD2 (6 bases). Trimming stripped 10 bases from V and 0 bases from J, with 12 bases between. The CDR3 is 14 amino acids. Germline-derived CDR1 and CDR2 are SNHLY and FYNNEI. DNA of the CDR3: TGTGCCACCTCTTCGGGAGCGAACACCGGGGAGCTGTTTTTT. Residues: CATSSGANTGELFF.

This clonotype appeared a few times. In DNA, the CDR3 is TGTGCCAGCAGTAGGGAGGGGGGGACTTCCTACGAGCAGTACTTC. This gives the protein CASSREGGTSYEQYF. The chain joins TRBV21-1 to TRBJ2-7; no check of the table's D call, TRBD2, against the DNA was made. TRBV21-1 is assigned pseudogene status. The CDR3 has 15 amino acids.

This clonotype was counted between two and nine times. The V call is TRBV11-2, the J call TRBJ2-1; 7 bases are shared with TRBD1. Per germline, CDR1 SGHAT and CDR2 FQNNGV. V trimming: 5 bases; J trimming: 3 bases; junction bases outside the gene matches: 10. The CDR3 is 16 amino acids. The CDR3 loop reads CASSPPGGPDYNEQFF. DNA for the CDR3: TGTGCCAGCAGCCCACCAGGGGGACCCGACTACAATGAGCAGTTCTTC.

This clonotype was found a few times. CDR3 sequence reads: CASSPEGLGVGQPQHF. The DNA of the CDR3 is TGTGCCAGCAGCCCTGAGGGTTTGGGAGTTGGTCAGCCCCAGCATTTT. The gene calls are TRBV12-3 or TRBV12-4 and TRBJ1-5, with no clear D. Trimming cost V 6 bases and J 6 bases, with 21 bases left between them. The CDR3 has 16 residues.

This clonotype has at least ten counts. The chain is built from TRBV24-1 and TRBJ2-5; D is uncertain. The CDR3 length is 13 residues. Deletions cut 3 bases from V and 0 bases from J, with 4 bases between. CDR1 and CDR2 from the germline V gene are KGHDR and SFDVKD. CDR3 sequence: CATSDTYQETQYF. The CDR3 DNA follows: TGTGCCACCAGTGATACGTACCAAGAGACCCAGTACTTC.

At least ten counts were recorded for this clonotype. The rearrangement joins TRBV6-1 to TRBJ1-5; D gene uncertain. The V end lost 5 bases, the J end lost 0 bases, and 8 bases lay between the germline ends. Per germline, CDR1 MNHNS and CDR2 SASEGT. CDR3 length: 14 amino acids. The CDR3 protein is CASSQTYSNQPQHF. DNA of the CDR3: TGTGCCAGCAGTCAAACGTATAGCAATCAGCCCCAGCATTTT.

This clonotype came up many times. The J gene is TRBJ2-1, the V gene TRBV5-1, with 8 bases that match TRBD2. Germline lookup yields CDR1 SGHRS and CDR2 YFSETQ. The length of the CDR3 is 16 residues. Trimming cost V 1 base and J 4 bases; bases outside gene matches: 7. The CDR3 DNA reads TGCGCCAGCAGCTTGTTCCTGGCGGGGGGTTACAATGAGCAGTTCTTC. This gives the protein CASSLFLAGGYNEQFF.